These 12 T cell receptor beta chains originate from one sample sequenced in a study of Ad26.COV2.S vaccination and SARS-CoV-2 variants (dated by TCRdb to about 2021). The receptor library was made with the immunoSEQ multiplex PCR assay. TCRdb's version of the immuneACCESS table is confined to in-frame rearrangements and falls short of the full clone set. An unresolved V gene accounts for under half of the shortfall where checked; the remainder is of unknown origin. The sample data list approximately 410,000 clones, and around 89% of these were observed just once. The ten largest account for about 4% of the sample. The treatment or condition label, as the study defines it: around 19 received Ad26.COV2.S at low or high dose, single or two shots; five or six received placebo; per-sample allocation not given. Repertoires of vaccine and placebo recipients were sequenced from samples taken on day 63 after the first injection.

Sequences were derived from peripheral blood, sampled in a trial of Ad26.COV2.S vaccine versus placebo. The receptor source for this set is a person between 18 and 65 years old who received the Ad26.COV2.S COVID-19 vaccine or a placebo.

This clone was observed once. The V call is TRBV24-1, the J call TRBJ2-3; D not resolved. The CDR3 has 16 residues. Trimming took off 4 bases at V and 8 bases at J, with 21 bases between the two ends. Germline V gene lookup returns CDR1 KGHDR and CDR2 SFDVKD. The CDR3 DNA reads as TGTGCCACCAGTGACCCCGGACGGACGCTCGGTGGTACGCAGTATTTT. Translated, it gives CATSDPGRTLGGTQYF.

The gene calls are TRBV3-1 (or the pseudogene TRBV3-2) and TRBJ2-7, with D hard to call. The CDR3 covers 12 residues. Germline V gene sequence: CDR1 LGHDT, CDR2 YNNKEL (reference sequence). With 7 bases removed from V and 5 bases from J, the gap between germline ends came to 12 bases. CDR3 amino acids: CASTDFRDEQYF. The DNA for the CDR3 is TGTGCCAGCACCGACTTTCGGGACGAGCAGTACTTC.

This clone appeared once. V gene TRBV10-2 combines with J gene TRBJ2-3, with a tentative D call TRBD2 (6 bases). This CDR3 comprises 14 residues. The germline gives CDR1 WSHSY, CDR2 SAAADI. Trimming removed 2 bases at V and 5 bases at J, with 11 bases between. CDR3 nucleotide sequence: TGCGCCAGCAGTGAGCCTGGGACTCTAGATACGCAGTATTTT. It specifies CASSEPGTLDTQYF.

This chain links TRBV4-3 with TRBJ1-4; D gene uncertain. From germline, CDR1 is LGHNA and CDR2 YSLEER. Trimming took 2 bases from V and 6 from J, leaving 13 bases between them. This CDR3 comprises 15 residues. In nucleotides, the CDR3 is TGCGCCAGCAGCCAATCCGGACCGAATTATGAAAAACTGTTTTTT. As protein: CASSQSGPNYEKLFF.

The chain links TRBV5-1 to TRBJ1-2, with 8 positions matching TRBD1. The CDR3 is made up of 15 amino acids. Germline CDR1 and CDR2: SGHRS and YFSETQ. J was trimmed by 4 bases and V by 4 bases; bases with no gene match: 9. Here the CDR3 reads CASSQGQGGGYGYTF. CDR3 nucleotides: TGCGCCAGCAGCCAAGGACAGGGAGGAGGCTATGGCTACACCTTC.

This clone was found once. This rearrangement joins TRBV28 to TRBJ2-7; tentatively, D is TRBD1 (6 bases). The CDR3 length is 14 residues. Trimming removed 2 bases at V and 4 bases at J, with 12 bases between. From germline, CDR1 is MDHEN and CDR2 SYDVKM. The CDR3 reads CASSLPTGLYEQYF. The CDR3 DNA sequence: TGTGCCAGCAGTTTACCTACAGGGTTGTACGAGCAGTACTTC.

The DNA for the CDR3 is TGTGCCTGGAATCCGATAGGGGGAGGTGAAAAACTGTTTTTT. It encodes CAWNPIGGGEKLFF. The chain couples TRBV30 to TRBJ1-4, with D possibly TRBD1 on 6 matching bases. In germline, CDR1 is GTSNPN, CDR2 SVGIG (reference sequence). The CDR3 has 14 amino acids. V lost 4 bases to trimming and J lost 7 bases, with 16 bases between them. Variable domain in full (rest from reference TRBV30 and TRBJ1-4): SQTIHQWPATLVQPVGSPLSLECTVEGTSNPNLYWYRQAAGRGLQLLFYSVGIGQISSEVPQNLSASRPQDRQFILSSKKLLLSDSGFYLCAWNPIGGGEKLFFGSGTQLSVL.

The chain combines TRBV19 with TRBJ2-7; 7 bases are shared with TRBD1. Germline V lookup: CDR1 LNHDA, CDR2 SQIVND (reference sequence). Trimming cost V 5 bases and J 2 bases; bases outside gene matches: 15. This CDR3 contains 17 residues. This CDR3 is CASSGRHRGSPTYEQYF. For the CDR3, the DNA is TGTGCCAGTAGTGGGAGACACAGGGGCTCGCCTACCTACGAGCAGTACTTC.

The V call is TRBV3-1 (or the pseudogene TRBV3-2), the J call TRBJ2-3, with D perhaps assigned TRBD1 or TRBD2 (5 bases each). The CDR3 covers 15 residues. Germline V gene data show CDR1 as LGHDT and CDR2 as YNNKEL (reference sequence). V shed 4 bases and J shed 6 bases, with 17 bases lying between them. This CDR3 reads CASSLLGRSYDTQYF. The CDR3 coding sequence is TGTGCCAGCAGCCTACTGGGACGGTCATATGATACGCAGTATTTT.

The chain carries TRBV6-5 and TRBJ2-2; 7 bases line up with TRBD2. Per the germline V gene, CDR1 is MNHEY and CDR2 is SVGAGI. J lost 0 bases, V lost 2 bases, and 3 bases had no gene match. This CDR3 spans 16 amino acids. Written as DNA, the CDR3 is TGTGCCAGCAGTTACGGGCGGGGGTCGAACACCGGGGAGCTGTTTTTT. It encodes CASSYGRGSNTGELFF.

This rearrangement joins TRBV4-3 to TRBJ1-1; TRBD1 might be the D (5 bases). From germline, CDR1 is LGHNA and CDR2 YSLEER. The CDR3 runs 17 residues. Trimming shortened V by 0 bases and J by 5 bases, and 19 bases separated the two germline ends. CDR3 nucleotides: TGCGCCAGCAGCCAAGAATCCGGGGGACCTCGAGAGACTGAAGCTTTCTTT. Amino acid sequence: CASSQESGGPRETEAFF.

This chain connects TRBV5-4 to TRBJ2-7, with D perhaps matching TRBD1 (6 bases). Germline CDR1 and CDR2: SGHNT and YYREEE (reference sequence). The CDR3 totals 13 residues. Trimming stripped 3 bases from V and 3 bases from J, with 10 bases between. The CDR3 is CASSSGEFYEQYF. CDR3 nucleotides: TGTGCCAGCAGCTCAGGGGAGTTCTACGAGCAGTACTTC.